The 18 T cell receptor beta chains listed next were all sequenced from one sample in a study of early T cells in non-severe SARS-CoV-2 infection (dated by TCRdb to about 2021). To prepare the library, 5' RACE was applied. Instrument used: NextSeq 500. Using fastp at Q25 and MiXCR, TCRdb reprocessed the public reads and kept productive beta chains. Here each entry gathers all rows of one CDR3 protein and keeps the most common genes and DNA. Recorded for this sample are 52,000 or so distinct CDR3 sequences; around 7% of them occurred a single time. The top ten clonotypes cover roughly 5% of the sample. Sequencing used whole blood, obtained at baseline. The source of these receptors is an adult who was a healthcare worker with PCR-confirmed SARS-CoV-2 infection or an uninfected control (not recorded which).

The chain links TRBV3-1 to TRBJ2-1; D unresolved. Germline CDR1 and CDR2: LGHDT and YNNKEL (reference sequence). CDR3 size: 12 residues. Between the trimmed V and J ends, which lost 4 bases and 8 bases, there was a span of 9 bases. CDR3 residues: CASSPSIDEQFF. For the CDR3, the DNA is TGTGCCAGCAGCCCCAGTATAGATGAGCAGTTCTTC.

This clonotype has ten or more counts. The rearrangement joins TRBV5-1 to TRBJ1-2, with TRBD1 matching 9 bases. The CDR3 is 14 amino acids. Trimming cost V 7 bases and J 5 bases; bases outside gene matches: 9. Germline CDR1 is SGHRS and CDR2 is YFSETQ. CDR3 residues: CASGQDRGVYGYTF. CDR3 DNA: TGCGCCAGCGGACAGGACAGGGGCGTATATGGCTACACCTTC.

A few counts support this clonotype. The chain is built from TRBV12-3 or TRBV12-4 and TRBJ2-1; 8 bases match TRBD2. The CDR3 has 16 amino acids. J was trimmed by 4 bases and V by 6 bases; bases with no gene match: 11. The CDR3 region is CASSHTLTGGYNEQFF. CDR3 nucleotide sequence: TGTGCCAGCAGCCACACCCTTACGGGGGGGTACAATGAGCAGTTCTTC.

This clonotype was seen more than once but under ten times. The chain joins TRBV3-1 to TRBJ1-2; perhaps TRBD1 as D (5 bases). The CDR3 has 15 residues. V gave up 1 base and J gave up 4 bases, with 13 bases separating them. Germline V gene sequence: CDR1 LGHDT, CDR2 YNNKEL (reference sequence). The DNA for the CDR3 is TGTGCCAGCAGCCAAGTTGCAGGGAGCGTCTATGGCTACACCTTC. The encoded protein is CASSQVAGSVYGYTF.

This clonotype was counted a few times. The genes are TRBV5-1 and TRBJ2-1; the match to TRBD2 covers 10 bases. The CDR3 is 16 amino acids. J was trimmed by 5 bases and V by 2 bases; bases with no gene match: 7. Germline V gene lookup returns CDR1 SGHRS and CDR2 YFSETQ. The CDR3 nucleotides read TGCGCCAGCAGCTTAGAGCGGGGGGGCGATAACAATGAGCAGTTCTTC. This sequence encodes CASSLERGGDNNEQFF. Supplemented by reference TRBV5-1 and TRBJ2-1, the full variable domain reads KAGVTQTPRYLIKTRGQQVTLSCSPISGHRSVSWYQQTPGQGLQFLFEYFSETQRNKGNFPGRFSGRQFSNSRSEMNVSTLELGDSALYLCASSLERGGDNNEQFFGPGTRLTVL.

This chain joins TRBV6-5 and TRBJ2-7; D unresolved. V dropped 1 base and J dropped 7 bases, with 5 bases sitting between them. Germline V gene data show CDR1 as MNHEY and CDR2 as SVGAGI. The CDR3 has 11 amino acids. CDR3 region: CASSYLGEQYF. CDR3 DNA: TGTGCCAGCAGTTACTTGGGGGAGCAGTACTTC.

Details on this clonotype: A much more abundant neighbour one base away suggests this may be a read error. The chain recombines TRBV12-3 or TRBV12-4 with TRBJ2-6; TRBD1 or TRBD2 may be the D gene (5 bases each). The CDR3 consists of 14 residues. The CDR3 is CASSFGSGGNVLTF. CDR3 bases: TGTGCCAGCAGTTTCGGGTCTGGGGGCAACGTCCTGACTTTC.

This clonotype has a count of ten or more. The gene calls are TRBV6-5 and TRBJ1-1; D is unclear. V shed 2 bases and J shed 10 bases, with 8 bases lying between them. This CDR3 contains 11 residues. In germline, CDR1 is MNHEY, CDR2 SVGAGI. The CDR3 region is CASSYQTLAFF. The CDR3 DNA is TGTGCCAGCAGTTACCAAACCCTAGCTTTCTTT.

This clonotype was detected only a few times. This chain connects TRBV7-6 to TRBJ2-2; D is unresolved. This CDR3 comprises 15 residues. The V end was cut by 5 bases, the J end by 8 bases, with 18 bases between. From germline, CDR1 is SGHVS and CDR2 FNYEAQ. This CDR3 is CASSGYRDPTGELFF. CDR3 DNA: TGTGCCAGCAGCGGATACCGAGACCCGACAGGGGAGCTGTTTTTT.

This clonotype was recorded at least ten times. J is TRBJ2-3 and V is TRBV7-9; TRBD2 might be the D (6 bases). The germline CDR1 and CDR2 sequences are SEHNR and FQNEAQ (reference sequence). CDR3 length: 16 residues. The V gene lost 1 base and the J gene lost 6 bases, with 17 bases spanning the gap. The CDR3 nucleotides read TGTGCCAGCAGCTTAGTACTCGCGGGGCACATGGATACGCAGTATTTT. Translated: CASSLVLAGHMDTQYF.

At least ten counts were recorded for this clonotype. The chain couples TRBV30 to TRBJ2-2, with D possibly matching TRBD2 (5 bases). Germline loops: CDR1 GTSNPN, CDR2 SVGIG (reference sequence). V dropped 2 bases and J dropped 6 bases, with 7 bases sitting between them. The CDR3 covers 12 residues. CDR3 bases: TGTGCCTGGAGTCTAGCCGCCGGGGAGCTGTTTTTT. Translated: CAWSLAAGELFF.

This clonotype was picked up a small number of times. The CDR3 region is CASSPGTVNTGELFF. The CDR3 bases are TGTGCCAGCAGTCCTGGGACAGTGAACACCGGGGAGCTGTTTTTT. V usage is TRBV6-6 and J usage is TRBJ2-2; 7 nucleotides align to TRBD1. This CDR3 is 15 amino acids long. The germline CDR1 and CDR2 sequences are MNHNY and SVGAGI (reference sequence). Germline trimming cut 5 bases from V and 1 base from J; bases unmatched to any gene: 4.

This clonotype has a count of ten or more. Germline is not matched at one junction end, which may reflect a read error. This chain uses TRBV12-3 or TRBV12-4 with TRBJ2-7, with TRBD1 as a possible D gene (5 bases). The CDR3 sequence is 12 residues long. This CDR3 is CASSFRRDSLIF. CDR3 DNA: TGTGCCAGCAGTTTTAGAAGAGACAGTCTAATCTTC.

This clonotype was seen only a few times. The chain recombines TRBV3-1 with TRBJ2-5; no firm D call. Germline CDR1 is LGHDT and CDR2 is YNNKEL (reference sequence). The CDR3 is 15 amino acids. Trimming removed 1 base at V and 5 bases at J, with 14 bases between. This CDR3 is CASSQVPRRLETQYF. The CDR3 DNA follows: TGTGCCAGCAGCCAAGTCCCCCGAAGGTTGGAGACCCAGTACTTC.

This clonotype was seen only a few times. The CDR3 ends on some other residue instead of the conserved phenylalanine or tryptophan, so this is likely a read error. It is unclear where the CDR3 begins or ends on the DNA, so no DNA is shown, and the CDR3 is as TCRdb lists it. V and J are TRBV7-9 and TRBJ1-4; no DNA check was done on the table's D call, TRBD1. Inclusive of both ends, the CDR3 amounts to 10 amino acids. Germline CDR1 reads SEHNR; CDR2 reads FQNEAQ (reference sequence). The CDR3 spells CASSEDSWAI.

Regarding this clonotype: One base away lies a much larger clone, so this may be a sequencing read error. The V and J genes are TRBV6-2 or TRBV6-3 and TRBJ1-1; tentative D call: TRBD1 (6 bases). The CDR3 contains 15 residues. Germline CDR1 reads MNHEY; CDR2 reads SVGEGT. Trimming removed 4 bases at V and 4 bases at J, with 16 bases between. CDR3 amino acids: CASSSQAGAGTEAFF. The CDR3 bases are TGTGCCAGCAGTTCTCAGGCAGGGGCGGGCACTGAAGCTTTCTTT.

Many counts were recorded for this clonotype. This chain connects TRBV4-3 to TRBJ2-2; unclear D gene. The CDR3 has 16 amino acids. In germline, CDR1 is LGHNA, CDR2 YSLEER. V lost 6 bases, J lost 0 bases, and 14 bases lay in between. CDR3 in DNA: TGCGCCAGCAGGCAGGTCGGCAGCGCGAACACCGGGGAGCTGTTTTTT. It is translated as CASRQVGSANTGELFF.

This clonotype was observed a handful of times. The CDR3 region has the DNA TGCAGCGCCAGTGTAGGGGTAGTCGGTAATTCACCCCTCCACTTT. It specifies CSASVGVVGNSPLHF. V gene TRBV29-1 combines with J gene TRBJ1-6, with D maybe TRBD1 (5 bases). V shed 7 bases and J shed 6 bases, with 19 bases lying between them. The CDR3 loop spans 15 amino acids. Germline CDR1 SQVTM, CDR2 ANQGSEA.